This T cell receptor beta chain was captured by sequencing in a study of blood T cell repertoires in COVID-19. The CDR3 totals 13 residues. Germline CDR1 KGHSH, CDR2 LQKENI. The germline V and J ends were trimmed by 5 bases and 5 bases, with 13 bases remaining between them. The assay was immunoSEQ multiplex PCR, and TCRdb's table has in-frame clones only and misses some. There are 150,000 or so clones in the sample; more than 70% occur only once, and roughly 2% lies in the top ten. The chain couples TRBV18 to TRBJ2-7; D perhaps matches TRBD1 (6 bases). This sequence was found in a human donor in a cohort sampled during active COVID-19. Specimen: peripheral blood. CDR3 in DNA: TGTGCCAGCTCAACCAGGGGTAGTGACGAGCAGTACTTC. It codes for CASSTRGSDEQYF.